This record looks at one TCR beta chain sequence and its context. The antigen is unknown. This specimen belongs to a study of T cells in localized non-small cell lung cancer. Points from the study as a whole: Blood T cell density predicted longer survival; adjacent-lung clonality, shorter.

Sequenced by immunoSEQ multiplex PCR; TCRdb stores in-frame clones only, minus some. Of approximately 50,000 clones in the sample, about 86% are singletons; the top ten hold about 2.5%. CDR1 ENHRY and CDR2 SYGVKD come from the germline V gene. The V gene lost 6 bases and the J gene lost 4 bases, with 19 bases spanning the gap. The CDR3 runs to 16 residues. This TCR came from a man aged 35 to 69 with stage II lung adenocarcinoma. The chain recombines TRBV10-3 with TRBJ1-5, with a tentative D call TRBD1 (6 bases). Sequenced material: PBMCs, taken before any cancer treatment. The chain's CDR3 is CAISQEGGLWNQPQHF. Written as DNA, the CDR3 is TGTGCCATCAGCCAAGAGGGGGGGCTCTGGAATCAGCCCCAGCATTTT.